A single sample is the source of the 30 T cell receptor beta chains below, sequenced in a study of response to subunit inactivated influenza vaccine. TCRdb used MiXCR to reprocess the RT-PCR reads, holding one entry per CDR3 protein. The profile shows fewer than 800,000 distinct CDR3 sequences, around a sixth of them singletons. The sequencing used PBMCs from blood, collected about 11 days after vaccination. The origin of the receptors is a man between 50 and 59 years old who received an inactivated influenza vaccine.

The rearrangement links TRBV7-3 to TRBJ2-2; the D gene could be TRBD1 or TRBD2 (5 bases each). In germline, CDR1 is SGHTA, CDR2 FQGTGA. V gave up 7 bases and J gave up 8 bases, with 11 bases separating them. This CDR3 has 12 residues. The CDR3 is CASMGPAGELFF. The CDR3 coding sequence is TGTGCCAGCATGGGACCAGCTGGGGAGCTGTTTTTT. The full variable domain, with the rest looked up from reference TRBV7-3 and TRBJ2-2, is GAGVSQTPSNKVTEKGKYVELRCDPISGHTALYWYRQSLGQGPEFLIYFQGTGAADDSGLPNDRFFAVRPEGSVSTLKIQRTERGDSAVYLCASMGPAGELFFGEGSRLTVL.

This clonotype was seen only a few times. The chain joins TRBV5-1 to TRBJ2-2; tentatively, D is TRBD2 (6 bases). Germline V gene lookup returns CDR1 SGHRS and CDR2 YFSETQ. V was trimmed by 4 bases and J by 3 bases, leaving 10 bases between them. The CDR3 totals 14 residues. CDR3 nucleotides: TGCGCCAGCAGCAATAGCGGAGACACCGGGGAGCTGTTTTTT. Translation: CASSNSGDTGELFF.

Only a few counts were recorded for this clonotype. This sequence joins TRBV25-1 and TRBJ2-7; 8 bases agree with TRBD2. This CDR3 is 13 amino acids long. The ends lost 6 bases at V and 2 bases at J; junction bases unmatched: 3. Germline values: CDR1 MGHDK, CDR2 SYGVNS. CDR3 region: CASRSAGAYEQYF. CDR3 nucleotide sequence: TGTGCCAGCAGATCAGCGGGAGCCTACGAGCAGTACTTC.

This clonotype appeared many times. This chain joins TRBV24-1 and TRBJ2-7, with a tentative D call TRBD1 (6 bases). Deletions cut 3 bases from V and 6 bases from J, with 14 bases between. Germline V gene lookup returns CDR1 KGHDR and CDR2 SFDVKD. The CDR3 has 14 amino acids. The CDR3 sequence is CATSDAGTPSEQYF. DNA for the CDR3: TGTGCCACCAGTGATGCCGGGACACCTAGCGAGCAGTACTTC.

This rearrangement joins TRBV7-2 to TRBJ1-2, with TRBD1 as a possible D gene (5 bases). With 3 bases removed from V and 5 bases from J, the gap between germline ends came to 13 bases. The CDR3 loop spans 14 amino acids. Germline CDR1 is SGHTA and CDR2 is FQGNSA. The CDR3: CASSFRDKGYGYTF. The CDR3 nucleotides read TGTGCCAGCAGCTTTAGGGATAAGGGGTATGGCTACACCTTC. The whole variable domain, remainder taken from reference TRBV7-2 and TRBJ1-2, is GAGVSQSPSNKVTEKGKDVELRCDPISGHTALYWYRQSLGQGLEFLIYFQGNSAPDKSGLPSDRFSAERTGGSVSTLTIQRTQQEDSAVYLCASSFRDKGYGYTFGSGTRLTVV.

This clonotype has just a few counts. The CDR3 DNA reads as TGTGCCAGCAGTTACGAGATGGGCTATGGCTACACCTTC. Translating it yields CASSYEMGYGYTF. V gene TRBV6-5 combines with J gene TRBJ1-2, with D unresolved. V lost 2 bases and J lost 4, with 8 bases in between. From germline, CDR1 is MNHEY and CDR2 SVGAGI. This CDR3 region has 13 residues.

There are many counts of this clonotype. The chain has TRBV7-3 and TRBJ2-2, with D possibly TRBD2 on 6 matching bases. Trimming cost V 5 bases and J 2 bases, with 15 bases left between them. The CDR3 sequence is 16 residues long. Germline V gives CDR1 SGHTA, CDR2 FQGTGA. In nucleotides, the CDR3 is TGTGCCAGCAGCCCGAGACTAGTTCCCAACACCGGGGAGCTGTTTTTT. Translated: CASSPRLVPNTGELFF. Full variable domain (missing parts from reference TRBV7-3 and TRBJ2-2): GAGVSQTPSNKVTEKGKYVELRCDPISGHTALYWYRQSLGQGPEFLIYFQGTGAADDSGLPNDRFFAVRPEGSVSTLKIQRTERGDSAVYLCASSPRLVPNTGELFFGEGSRLTVL.

This clonotype showed up many times. The chain carries TRBV5-1 and TRBJ2-3; D possibly uses TRBD1 or TRBD2 (5 bases each). The CDR3 loop spans 12 amino acids. Trimming left V 3 bases short and J 5 bases short, with 7 bases between. Germline CDR1 reads SGHRS; CDR2 reads YFSETQ. CDR3 in amino acids: CASSWGRDTQYF. CDR3 in DNA: TGCGCCAGCAGCTGGGGGAGAGATACGCAGTATTTT.

This clonotype was detected a few times. This chain joins TRBV20-1 and TRBJ2-5; D is undetermined. The V end lost 5 bases, the J end lost 7 bases, and 17 bases lay between the germline ends. Germline-derived CDR1 and CDR2 are DFQATT and SNEGSKA (reference sequence). The CDR3 has 13 amino acids. The CDR3 sequence is CSAPYLDGMTQYF. The CDR3 region has the DNA TGCAGTGCTCCATACCTGGATGGGATGACCCAGTACTTC.

This clonotype was observed many times. The chain employs TRBV29-1 and TRBJ1-2; TRBD1 agrees at 9 bases. The CDR3 runs 16 residues. V lost 3 bases to trimming and J lost 0 bases; unmatched junction nucleotides: 8. In germline, CDR1 is SQVTM, CDR2 ANQGSEA. CDR3 DNA sequence: TGCAGCGTTGAGGGACAGGGTCCCCACTCTAACTATGGCTACACCTTC. Protein product: CSVEGQGPHSNYGYTF. The full variable domain, completed using reference TRBV29-1 and TRBJ1-2, is SAVISQKPSRDICQRGTSLTIQCQVDSQVTMMFWYRQQPGQSLTLIATANQGSEATYESGFVIDKFPISRPNLTFSTLTVSNMSPEDSSIYLCSVEGQGPHSNYGYTFGSGTRLTVV.

This clonotype was counted a few times. The J gene is TRBJ1-1, the V gene TRBV20-1, with 9 nucleotides matching TRBD1. V lost 1 base and J lost 5; bases outside the gene matches: 5. This CDR3 is 14 amino acids long. Germline V CDR1 and CDR2: DFQATT, SNEGSKA (reference sequence). CDR3 sequence (DNA): TGCAGTGCTAGAGGGGACAGGGAGTATACTGAAGCTTTCTTT. This sequence encodes CSARGDREYTEAFF.

The sample holds a few counts of this clonotype. The rearrangement links TRBV7-2 to TRBJ1-4; D gene ambiguous. The ends were cut back, 4 bases at V and 6 bases at J, with 12 bases in the middle. The V gene's germline CDR1 is SGHTA and CDR2 FQGNSA. This CDR3 has 14 amino acids. The CDR3 DNA reads TGTGCCAGCAGCTACGGTCGCCGTCATGAAAAACTGTTTTTT. It codes for CASSYGRRHEKLFF.

This clonotype was picked up a small number of times. The rearrangement joins TRBV12-3 or TRBV12-4 to TRBJ2-3; perhaps TRBD2 as D (6 bases). The CDR3 covers 14 residues. Trimming left V 8 bases short and J 4 bases short, with 16 bases between. The CDR3 region is CASREFGGSDTQYF. The CDR3 DNA follows: TGTGCCAGCCGGGAATTTGGGGGGTCAGATACGCAGTATTTT.

The chain recombines TRBV2 with TRBJ2-7, with D possibly matching TRBD2 (5 bases). Germline V gene data show CDR1 as SNHLY and CDR2 as FYNNEI. The V end lost 1 base, the J end lost 0 bases, and 19 bases lay between the germline ends. The CDR3 has 18 amino acids. The CDR3 sequence is CASSEGWPGGSSSYEQYF. DNA of the CDR3: TGTGCCAGCAGTGAAGGTTGGCCGGGCGGGTCTAGCTCCTACGAGCAGTACTTC.

At least ten counts were recorded for this clonotype. The V call is TRBV24-1, the J call TRBJ2-7; possibly TRBD1 for D (6 bases). V was cut by 4 bases and J by 3 bases, with 6 bases left in between. This CDR3 region has 12 residues. Germline V gives CDR1 KGHDR, CDR2 SFDVKD. CDR3 sequence reads: CATSEQGYEQYF. CDR3 nucleotides: TGTGCCACCAGTGAACAGGGCTACGAGCAGTACTTC.

The chain is built from TRBV4-3 and TRBJ1-2, with a tentative D call TRBD1 (6 bases). The CDR3 contains 14 residues. Trimming left V 2 bases short and J 8 bases short, with 15 bases between. The germline V gene has CDR1 LGHNA and CDR2 YSLEER. The CDR3 DNA follows: TGCGCCAGCAGCCAAAGTGGGACACTGGTGGGCTACACCTTC. This codes for CASSQSGTLVGYTF.

This clonotype showed up just a few times. V gene TRBV18 combines with J gene TRBJ2-3; 16 bases fit TRBD2. V lost 3 bases, J lost 10 bases, and 7 bases stayed unmatched. This CDR3 is built from 16 residues. Germline CDR1 and CDR2: KGHSH and LQKENI. In nucleotides, the CDR3 is TGTGCCAGCTCACCGTCGGGACTAGCGGGAGGGTCTGCGCAGTATTTT. Translation: CASSPSGLAGGSAQYF.

This clonotype was seen more than once but under ten times. The chain has TRBV5-1 and TRBJ1-4; D gene uncertain. V gave up 4 bases and J gave up 2 bases, with 9 bases separating them. This CDR3 spans 14 amino acids. Germline V gives CDR1 SGHRS, CDR2 YFSETQ. The CDR3 nucleotides are TGCGCCAGCAGCGAAGGGAGGACTAATGAAAAACTGTTTTTT. It specifies CASSEGRTNEKLFF.

The sample holds a few counts of this clonotype. The junction differs from germline at one of its ends, possibly a read error. The CDR3 sequence is CAISDHRDTSIASF. DNA for the CDR3: TGTGCCATCAGTGACCACCGGGACACTTCAATAGCCAGCTTC. The V and J genes are TRBV10-3 and TRBJ2-7; D possibly corresponds to TRBD1 (6 bases). The V gene's germline CDR1 is ENHRY and CDR2 SYGVKD. The CDR3 extends over 14 amino acids.

The chain recombines TRBV30 with TRBJ2-5, with TRBD2 identical over 8 bases. Germline V gives CDR1 GTSNPN, CDR2 SVGIG (reference sequence). The CDR3 is 11 residues long. V lost 2 bases, J lost 8 bases, and 1 base stayed unmatched. The CDR3 region is CAWSSGRTQYF. The CDR3 bases are TGTGCCTGGAGTAGCGGGAGAACCCAGTACTTC.

The V and J genes are TRBV11-2 and TRBJ2-2; D call uncertain. V was trimmed by 5 bases and J by 1 base, leaving 11 bases between them. Germline CDR1 and CDR2: SGHAT and FQNNGV. The CDR3 loop spans 15 amino acids. The DNA of the CDR3 is TGTGCCAGCAGCCCCCTCCGCATGAACACCGGGGAGCTGTTTTTT. Translating gives CASSPLRMNTGELFF. Variable domain in full (rest from reference TRBV11-2 and TRBJ2-2): EAGVAQSPRYKIIEKRQSVAFWCNPISGHATLYWYQQILGQGPKLLIQFQNNGVVDDSQLPKDRFSAERLKGVDSTLKIQPAKLEDSAVYLCASSPLRMNTGELFFGEGSRLTVL.

This clonotype was seen a few times. The V and J genes are TRBV15 and TRBJ2-5; D possibly corresponds to TRBD1 (5 bases). This CDR3 region has 15 residues. V lost 0 bases, J lost 5 bases, and 13 bases lay in between. Germline loops: CDR1 LNHNV, CDR2 YYDKDF (reference sequence). CDR3: CATSRDGSAGETQYF. CDR3 coding DNA: TGTGCCACCAGCAGAGATGGCAGTGCAGGGGAGACCCAGTACTTC. Full variable domain (missing parts from reference TRBV15 and TRBJ2-5): DAMVIQNPRYQVTQFGKPVTLSCSQTLNHNVMYWYQQKSSQAPKLLFHYYDKDFNNEADTPDNFQSRRPNTSFCFLDIRSPGLGDTAMYLCATSRDGSAGETQYFGPGTRLLVL.

A few counts support this clonotype. J is TRBJ2-4 and V is TRBV20-1, with D possibly TRBD1 on 5 matching bases. V lost 3 bases, J lost 0 bases, and 12 bases lay in between. This CDR3 has 15 residues. CDR1 and CDR2 from the germline V gene are DFQATT and SNEGSKA (reference sequence). For the CDR3, the DNA is TGCAGTGCTAGGAAGGGGTCTTTAGCCAAAAACATTCAGTACTTC. It specifies CSARKGSLAKNIQYF.

This clonotype was counted between two and nine times. This chain joins TRBV12-3 or TRBV12-4 and TRBJ2-7; 8 bases align to TRBD1. Unmatched junction bases numbered 7, after V lost 5 bases and J lost 1 base. The CDR3 sequence is 15 residues long. CDR3 nucleotide sequence: TGTGCCAGCAGTAAGTCCGGGACAGGTTCCTACGAGCAGTACTTC. Its protein is CASSKSGTGSYEQYF.

The chain recombines TRBV3-1 with TRBJ2-7, with D perhaps matching TRBD1 (6 bases). Trimming pared 5 bases from V and 1 base from J, leaving 12 bases between. The CDR3 has 14 amino acids. In germline, CDR1 is LGHDT, CDR2 YNNKEL (reference sequence). Here the CDR3 DNA reads TGTGCCAGCAGCTCCCATACAGGGTCCTACGAGCAGTACTTC. Its translation is CASSSHTGSYEQYF.

The J gene is TRBJ2-7, the V gene TRBV7-9, with unresolved D. Germline assignment: CDR1 SEHNR and CDR2 FQNEAQ (reference sequence). Trimming shortened V by 5 bases and J by 2 bases, and 22 bases separated the two germline ends. The CDR3 is made up of 17 amino acids. The CDR3, as DNA: TGTGCCAGCAGCACTACCCAGATTCCGGGCCCAGCCTACGAGCAGTACTTC. Translation gives CASSTTQIPGPAYEQYF. Supplemented by reference TRBV7-9 and TRBJ2-7, the full variable domain reads DTGVSQNPRHKITKRGQNVTFRCDPISEHNRLYWYRQTLGQGPEFLTYFQNEAQLEKSRLLSDRFSAERPKGSFSTLEIQRTEQGDSAMYLCASSTTQIPGPAYEQYFGPGTRLTVT.

This clonotype was found a few times. The DNA for the CDR3 is TGCAGTGCTAGAGATTATGGCGGGTTGACTAGCGGGACGGAGACCCAGTACTTC. It is translated as CSARDYGGLTSGTETQYF. This chain links TRBV20-1 with TRBJ2-5, with TRBD2 matching 11 bases. CDR3 length: 18 residues. CDR1 is DFQATT, CDR2 SNEGSKA, per germline (reference sequence). V lost 0 bases, J lost 5 bases, and 14 bases stayed unmatched.

The chain has TRBV20-1 and TRBJ2-7, with TRBD2 matching 14 bases. The V and J ends lost 6 bases and 5 bases, in that order; junction bases with no gene match: 6. The length of the CDR3 is 14 residues. Germline V CDR1 and CDR2: DFQATT, SNEGSKA (reference sequence). CDR3: CSAPGLAGDHEQYF. The CDR3 region has the DNA TGCAGTGCCCCGGGACTAGCGGGAGACCACGAGCAGTACTTC.

This clonotype was recorded a few times. J is TRBJ2-1 and V is TRBV30; D ambiguous. V shed 2 bases and J shed 6 bases, with 5 bases lying between them. CDR3 length: 11 amino acids. Germline V gene lookup returns CDR1 GTSNPN and CDR2 SVGIG (reference sequence). The CDR3 DNA follows: TGTGCCTGGAGTAATAGCAATGAGCAGTTCTTC. Residues: CAWSNSNEQFF.

This chain uses TRBV6-2 or TRBV6-3 with TRBJ2-1, with 9 nucleotides matching TRBD2. The V segment lost 4 bases and the J segment 0 bases; nucleotides outside the gene matches: 4. Germline lookup yields CDR1 MNHEY and CDR2 SVGEGT. This CDR3 region has 16 residues. In DNA, the CDR3 is TGTGCCAGCAGTTCCTGGCGGGGGGGCTCCTACAATGAGCAGTTCTTC. Amino acids: CASSSWRGGSYNEQFF.